The 5 T cell receptor beta chains given below trace back to one sample, sequenced in a study of beta chain features in type 1 diabetes. As every portion of the isolated RNA was reverse transcribed, the sequencing read expressed TCRB transcripts. The data were produced by immunoSEQ multiplex PCR, yet TCRdb's version contains in-frame clones alone and is incomplete. The table records some 330,000 clones, 11% of them present only once. Sequenced material: naive CD4+ T cells from blood. The receptors come from a woman aged 25 to 45 in good health.

The chain is built from TRBV7-2 and TRBJ2-3, with TRBD1 identical over 8 bases. V lost 4 bases and J lost 5; bases outside the gene matches: 8. Germline V lookup: CDR1 SGHTA, CDR2 FQGNSA. CDR3 size: 15 residues. As DNA, the CDR3 is TGTGCCAGCAGCTGGCGGGACAGGCAAGGAGATACGCAGTATTTT. As protein: CASSWRDRQGDTQYF.

In its sample, this clone was seen a few times. The chain is built from TRBV7-3 and TRBJ2-3, with D possibly being TRBD1 (6 bases). Trimming removed 4 bases from V and 0 bases from J, with 14 bases in between. The CDR3 spans 16 residues. Germline V gene data show CDR1 as SGHTA and CDR2 as FQGTGA. CDR3 nucleotides: TGTGCCAGCAGCTCCGGGACACGAACTAGCACAGATACGCAGTATTTT. Protein product: CASSSGTRTSTDTQYF.

In its sample, this clone was seen a few times. V and J are TRBV28 and TRBJ2-1; 11 nucleotides match TRBD2. Trimming removed 8 bases from V and 7 bases from J; junction bases left unmatched: 7. There are 14 residues in the CDR3. Per the germline V gene, CDR1 is MDHEN and CDR2 is SYDVKM. DNA for the CDR3: TGTGCCAGCCGTAGCGGGAGGGCCGGAAATGAGCAGTTCTTC. It translates to CASRSGRAGNEQFF.

The chain employs TRBV19 and TRBJ2-5; 8 bases are shared with TRBD2. The germline V gene has CDR1 LNHDA and CDR2 SQIVND (reference sequence). The CDR3 consists of 16 residues. V shed 7 bases, J shed 5 bases, and the junction held 15 bases outside the gene matches. The chain's CDR3 is CASNRGGAGGAETQYF. The CDR3 DNA is TGTGCCAGTAATCGCGGAGGGGCGGGAGGAGCCGAGACCCAGTACTTC.

This clone has just a few counts. This chain joins TRBV25-1 and TRBJ1-2; D is unclear. Germline values: CDR1 MGHDK, CDR2 SYGVNS. This CDR3 region has 13 residues. V lost 7 bases and J 8 bases, leaving 17 bases between the germline ends. CDR3 sequence: CASTQRGSGGYTF. DNA for the CDR3: TGTGCCAGCACTCAACGGGGATCGGGAGGCTACACCTTC.